The clone carrying this T cell receptor beta chain showed up just a few times. Its antigen is unidentified. Building of the TCR beta libraries involved iRepertoire HTBI primers and Arm-PCR of CDR3 regions. TCRdb passed the multiplex PCR reads through MiXCR, listing each CDR3 protein once. This sample has approximately 350,000 distinct CDR3 sequences, with 15% to 20% found just once. These data belong to a study of regulatory T cells in long-lasting Graves disease. Whole-study findings and limits: With persistent disease, TRBV28, TRBJ1-2 and TRBJ2-5 were the favored segments.

Stated time point: newly diagnosed GD, antithyroid drugs for less than 3 months. PBMC RNA served as the TCR library source. Trimming took 8 bases from V and 2 from J, leaving 12 bases between them. In germline, CDR1 is SQVTM, CDR2 ANQGSEA. CDR3 length: 12 residues. In addition, the sample was reused for a study of T cells in Graves' hyperthyroidism and ophthalmopathy. This second study notes: Uncontrolled infections, other autoimmune diseases, pregnancy or lactation led to exclusion of patients. Also found in blood were most expanded thyroid clonotypes above 0.001. Separating ophthalmopathy from stable hyperthyroidism was achieved by a 13 V-J model.

The sequences come from peripheral blood mononuclear cells (PBMCs), collected at new diagnosis, from a patient treated with antithyroid drugs. This sequence was found in a woman aged 18-29 years with Graves disease. The rearrangement uses TRBV29-1 and TRBJ2-5, with a tentative D call TRBD2 (6 bases). CDR3 region: CSMTRGQETQYF. The CDR3 DNA is TGCAGCATGACTCGGGGGCAAGAGACCCAGTACTTC. Combining the CDR3 with reference TRBV29-1 and TRBJ2-5 gives the whole variable domain SAVISQKPSRDICQRGTSLTIQCQVDSQVTMMFWYRQQPGQSLTLIATANQGSEATYESGFVIDKFPISRPNLTFSTLTVSNMSPEDSSIYLCSMTRGQETQYFGPGTRLLVL.